This TCR beta chain was documented in a study of shared clonotypes between healthy human individuals. Study results and limitations: What limited the represented genetic and exposure-history diversity was the small number of donors.

PCR replicates performed on unsorted PBMC used about 300 ng DNA, about 30,000 T cell genomes. TCRdb's copy holds only in-frame clones and misses some; the assay was immunoSEQ multiplex PCR. The sample lists 400,000 to 550,000 clones, roughly 78% occurring once. This clone was detected only a few times. The antigen is undetermined. The CDR3 sequence is 13 residues long. The J segment lost 7 bases and the V segment lost 5 bases, leaving 4 bases of the junction unmatched. CDR1 is LNHDA and CDR2 is SQIVND in the germline V gene (reference sequence). Donors were healthy HIV-negative adults without recently reported acute infections or vaccinations. The study used approximately 90 million PBMCs per unsorted sample for genomic DNA.

The chain is built from TRBV19 and TRBJ2-2; 7 bases fit TRBD1. Sequencing was carried out using PBMCs. This receptor was taken from a woman in her thirties or forties in good health. Some clones in this sample may be carry-over from other donors' samples. The CDR3 bases are TGTGCCAGTAGTCCTCAGGGGGTCGGGGAGCTGTTTTTT. This codes for CASSPQGVGELFF.